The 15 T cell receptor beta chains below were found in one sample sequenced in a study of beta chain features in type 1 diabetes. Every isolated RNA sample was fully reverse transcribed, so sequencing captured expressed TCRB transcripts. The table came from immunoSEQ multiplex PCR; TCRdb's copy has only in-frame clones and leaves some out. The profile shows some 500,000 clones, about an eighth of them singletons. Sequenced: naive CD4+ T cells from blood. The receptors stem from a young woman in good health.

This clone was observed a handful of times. CDR3 sequence reads: CASSLVTGRDPQFF. In nucleotides, the CDR3 is TGCGCCAGCAGCTTGGTTACAGGGAGGGATCCGCAGTTCTTC. This chain joins TRBV5-1 and TRBJ2-1, with D perhaps matching TRBD2 (7 bases). Deletions cut 0 bases from V and 12 bases from J, with 16 bases between. CDR1 is SGHRS and CDR2 is YFSETQ in the germline V gene. The CDR3 has 14 amino acids.

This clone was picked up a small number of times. CDR3: CATSRDPGAVGANVLTF. The DNA of the CDR3 is TGTGCCACCAGCAGAGATCCGGGGGCGGTTGGGGCCAACGTCCTGACTTTC. The chain couples TRBV15 to TRBJ2-6, with D perhaps given as TRBD1 or TRBD2 (6 bases each). V lost 0 bases, J lost 3 bases, and 12 bases lay in between. CDR1 is LNHNV and CDR2 is YYDKDF in the germline V gene (reference sequence). The CDR3 has 17 amino acids.

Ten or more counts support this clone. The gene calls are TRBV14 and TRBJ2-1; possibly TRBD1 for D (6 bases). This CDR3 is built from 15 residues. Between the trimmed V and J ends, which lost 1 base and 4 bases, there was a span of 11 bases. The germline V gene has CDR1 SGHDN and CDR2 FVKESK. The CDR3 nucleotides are TGTGCCAGCAGCCAAGTGCGACAGGCTTACAATGAGCAGTTCTTC. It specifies CASSQVRQAYNEQFF.

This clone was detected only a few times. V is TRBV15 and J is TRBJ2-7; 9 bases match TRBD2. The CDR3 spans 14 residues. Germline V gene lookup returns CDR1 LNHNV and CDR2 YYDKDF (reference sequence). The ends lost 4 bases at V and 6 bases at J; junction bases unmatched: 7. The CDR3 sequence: CATSTSGVGSEQYF. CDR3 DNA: TGTGCCACCAGCACTAGCGGGGTAGGGAGCGAGCAGTACTTC. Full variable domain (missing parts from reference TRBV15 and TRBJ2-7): DAMVIQNPRYQVTQFGKPVTLSCSQTLNHNVMYWYQQKSSQAPKLLFHYYDKDFNNEADTPDNFQSRRPNTSFCFLDIRSPGLGDTAMYLCATSTSGVGSEQYFGPGTRLTVT.

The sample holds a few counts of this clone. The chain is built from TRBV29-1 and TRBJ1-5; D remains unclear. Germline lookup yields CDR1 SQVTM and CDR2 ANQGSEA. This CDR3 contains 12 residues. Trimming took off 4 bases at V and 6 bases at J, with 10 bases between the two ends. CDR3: CSVGEVSQPQHF. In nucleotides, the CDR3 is TGCAGCGTTGGTGAGGTTAGTCAGCCCCAGCATTTT.

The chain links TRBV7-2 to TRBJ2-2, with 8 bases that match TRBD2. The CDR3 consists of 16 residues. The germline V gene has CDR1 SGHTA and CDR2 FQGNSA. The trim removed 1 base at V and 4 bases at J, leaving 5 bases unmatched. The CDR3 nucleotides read TGTGCCAGCAGCTTAGTCGGGAGGGCCGTCACCGGGGAGCTGTTTTTT. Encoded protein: CASSLVGRAVTGELFF.

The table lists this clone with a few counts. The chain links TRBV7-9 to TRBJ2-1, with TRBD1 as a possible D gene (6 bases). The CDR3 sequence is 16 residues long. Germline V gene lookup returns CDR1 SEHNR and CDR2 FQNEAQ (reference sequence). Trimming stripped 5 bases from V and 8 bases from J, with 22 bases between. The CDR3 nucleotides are TGTGCCAGCAGCACGCAACAGGGAAGAGGTGTCCATGAGCAGTTCTTC. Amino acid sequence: CASSTQQGRGVHEQFF.

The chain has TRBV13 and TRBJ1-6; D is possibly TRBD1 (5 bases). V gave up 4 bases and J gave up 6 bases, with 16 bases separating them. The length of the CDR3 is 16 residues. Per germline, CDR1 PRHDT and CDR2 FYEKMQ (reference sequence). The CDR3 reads CASSYRPGLINSPLHF. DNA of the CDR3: TGTGCCAGCAGCTACCGACCGGGACTGATTAATTCACCCCTCCACTTT.

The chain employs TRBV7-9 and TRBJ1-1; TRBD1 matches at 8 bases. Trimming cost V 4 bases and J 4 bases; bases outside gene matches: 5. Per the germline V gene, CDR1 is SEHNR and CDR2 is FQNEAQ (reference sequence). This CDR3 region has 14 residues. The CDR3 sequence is CASSSMGQATEAFF. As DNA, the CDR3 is TGTGCCAGCAGCTCTATGGGACAGGCCACTGAAGCTTTCTTT.

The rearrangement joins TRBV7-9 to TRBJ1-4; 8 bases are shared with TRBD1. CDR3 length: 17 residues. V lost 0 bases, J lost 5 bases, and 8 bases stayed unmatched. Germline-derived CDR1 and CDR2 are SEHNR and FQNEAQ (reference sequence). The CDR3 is CASSLALGQDPNEKLFF. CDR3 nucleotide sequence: TGTGCCAGCAGCTTAGCGCTGGGACAGGACCCGAATGAAAAACTGTTTTTT.

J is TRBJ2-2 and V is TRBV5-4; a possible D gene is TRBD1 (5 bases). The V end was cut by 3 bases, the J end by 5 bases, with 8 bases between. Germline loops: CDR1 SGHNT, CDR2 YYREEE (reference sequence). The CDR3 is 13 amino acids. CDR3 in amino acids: CASSSTVTGELFF. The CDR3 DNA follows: TGTGCCAGCAGCTCGACAGTAACCGGGGAGCTGTTTTTT.

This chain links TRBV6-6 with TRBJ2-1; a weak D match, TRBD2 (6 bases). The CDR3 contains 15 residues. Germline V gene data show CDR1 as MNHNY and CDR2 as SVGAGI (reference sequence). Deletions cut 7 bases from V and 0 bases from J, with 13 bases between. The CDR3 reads CASNDGGSSYNEQFF. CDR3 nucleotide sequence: TGTGCCAGCAACGATGGGGGGAGCTCCTACAATGAGCAGTTCTTC.

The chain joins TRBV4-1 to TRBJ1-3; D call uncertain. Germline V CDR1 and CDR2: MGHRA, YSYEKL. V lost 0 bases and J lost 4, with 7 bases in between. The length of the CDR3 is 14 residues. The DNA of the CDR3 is TGCGCCAGCAGCCAAGATACCGGGGGAAACACCATATATTTT. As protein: CASSQDTGGNTIYF.

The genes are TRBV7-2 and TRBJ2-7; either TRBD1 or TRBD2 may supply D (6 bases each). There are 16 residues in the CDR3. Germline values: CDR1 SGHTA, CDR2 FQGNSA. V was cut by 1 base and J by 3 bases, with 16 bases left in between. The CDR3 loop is CASSLGSRGAGYEQYF. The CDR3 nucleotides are TGTGCCAGCAGCTTAGGATCGAGGGGGGCCGGCTACGAGCAGTACTTC.

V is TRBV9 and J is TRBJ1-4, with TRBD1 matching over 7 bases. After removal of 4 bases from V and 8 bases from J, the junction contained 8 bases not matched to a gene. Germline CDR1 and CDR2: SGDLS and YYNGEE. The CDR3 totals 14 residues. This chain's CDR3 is CASSTRGLGEKLFF. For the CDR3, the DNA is TGTGCCAGCAGCACTAGGGGGCTCGGGGAAAAACTGTTTTTT.